These 5 T cell receptor beta chains originate from one sample sequenced in a study of shared clonotypes between healthy human individuals. Some clones are missing from TCRdb's copy, which holds only in-frame ones; the method was immunoSEQ multiplex PCR. The data show over a million clones, approximately 98.5% seen once. The sequencing input was naive CD4+ T cells sorted from blood. The subset was: CD45RA+ positively selected. The source of these receptors is a man aged 30 to 39 in good health.

This sequence joins TRBV18 and TRBJ2-3; TRBD2 might be the D (6 bases). CDR3 length: 14 amino acids. CDR1 is KGHSH, CDR2 LQKENI, per germline. Trimming took 4 bases from V and 0 from J, leaving 8 bases between them. The chain's CDR3 is CASSQAGSTDTQYF. DNA for the CDR3: TGTGCCAGCTCACAGGCGGGGAGCACAGATACGCAGTATTTT.

This chain joins TRBV6-1 and TRBJ1-1; weak D call: TRBD1 (6 bases). The germline V and J ends were trimmed by 7 bases and 7 bases, with 10 bases remaining between them. The CDR3 is 11 amino acids. Germline assignment: CDR1 MNHNS and CDR2 SASEGT. CDR3 coding DNA: TGTGCCAGCAATCAACAGGGTGAAGCTTTCTTT. This sequence encodes CASNQQGEAFF.

As for this clone: This sample also contains other DNA sequences that code for the same CDR3. The chain carries TRBV18 and TRBJ2-2; D ambiguous. The V and J ends lost 6 bases and 4 bases respectively, with 3 bases between them. The CDR3 runs to 11 residues. Germline V gene lookup returns CDR1 KGHSH and CDR2 LQKENI. CDR3 residues: CASSGTGELFF. CDR3 nucleotide sequence: TGTGCCAGCTCGGGCACCGGGGAGCTGTTTTTT.

The gene calls are TRBV7-3 and TRBJ1-1, with D unclear. Germline V gene lookup returns CDR1 SGHTA and CDR2 FQGTGA. The CDR3 loop spans 13 amino acids. The V end lost 6 bases, the J end lost 1 base, and 9 bases lay between the germline ends. DNA of the CDR3: TGTGCCAGCAGGCGTCAAGGGAACACTGAAGCTTTCTTT. Protein product: CASRRQGNTEAFF. Complete variable domain (other parts from reference TRBV7-3 and TRBJ1-1): GAGVSQTPSNKVTEKGKYVELRCDPISGHTALYWYRQSLGQGPEFLIYFQGTGAADDSGLPNDRFFAVRPEGSVSTLKIQRTERGDSAVYLCASRRQGNTEAFFGQGTRLTVV.

V gene TRBV18 combines with J gene TRBJ2-1; TRBD2 agrees at 9 bases. In germline, CDR1 is KGHSH, CDR2 LQKENI. The V and J ends lost 1 base and 9 bases, in that order; junction bases with no gene match: 7. The CDR3 has 15 amino acids. The CDR3 DNA reads as TGTGCCAGCTCACCACTGCGCGGGAGGGGGCGTGAGCAGTTCTTC. Translating gives CASSPLRGRGREQFF.